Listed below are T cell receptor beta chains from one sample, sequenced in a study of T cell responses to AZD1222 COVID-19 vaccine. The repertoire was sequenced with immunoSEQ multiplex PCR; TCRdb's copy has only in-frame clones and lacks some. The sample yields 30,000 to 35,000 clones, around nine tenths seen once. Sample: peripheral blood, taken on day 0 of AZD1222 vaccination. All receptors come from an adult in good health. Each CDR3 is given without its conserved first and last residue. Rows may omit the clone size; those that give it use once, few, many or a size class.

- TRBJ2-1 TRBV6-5 ASSYGLIEQF
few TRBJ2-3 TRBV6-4 ASSDGTGGTDTQY
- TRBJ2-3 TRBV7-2 ASRLTRDTDTQY
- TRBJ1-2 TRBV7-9 ASSFTGLIPSYGYT
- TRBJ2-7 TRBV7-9 ASSLGALGAQY
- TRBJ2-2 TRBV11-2 ASSLGGREKFTGELF
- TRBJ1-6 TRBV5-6 ASSSPRDPKPLH
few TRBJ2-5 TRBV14 ASSQGATGWETQY
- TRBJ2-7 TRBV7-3 ASSARDGTYEQY
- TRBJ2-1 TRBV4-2 ASSQDPGRDNEQF
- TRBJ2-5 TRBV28 ASSPQRGRYQETQY
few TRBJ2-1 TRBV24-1 ATSDGRDRVRDEQF
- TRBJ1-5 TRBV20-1 SLQGNQPQH
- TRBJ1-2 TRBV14 ASSPGTGVYGYT
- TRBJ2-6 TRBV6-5 ASSPRGAGANVLT
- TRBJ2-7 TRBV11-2 ASSFPGQGSEQY
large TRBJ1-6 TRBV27 ASSPLKGGPNSPLH
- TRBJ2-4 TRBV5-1 ASSPEGTSGIQY
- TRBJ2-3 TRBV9 ASSVDRVRGTDTQY
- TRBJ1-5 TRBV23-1 ASSPPPLGMNQPQH
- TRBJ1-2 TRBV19 ASRQMGQGNYGYT
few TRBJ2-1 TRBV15 ATSREGRDFPNEQF
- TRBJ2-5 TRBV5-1 ASSLFGARGETQY
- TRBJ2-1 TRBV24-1 ATSDRGRLDNEQF
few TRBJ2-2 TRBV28 ASSQAATTGELF
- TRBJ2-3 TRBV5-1 ASSLSQGTDTQY
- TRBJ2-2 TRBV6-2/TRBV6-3 ASSTVGQGTGELF
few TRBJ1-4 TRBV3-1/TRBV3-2 ASSQVSGALNEKLF
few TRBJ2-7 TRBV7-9 ASSRIGYEQY
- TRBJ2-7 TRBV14 ASSQVGAGYEQY
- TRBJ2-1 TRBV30 AWSGLENEQF
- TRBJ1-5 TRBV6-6 ASSPPTGGAIQPQH
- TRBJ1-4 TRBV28 ASSFRRGGEKLF
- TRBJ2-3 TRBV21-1 ASSKGACGGAGPDTQY
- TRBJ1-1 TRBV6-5 ASSSTPQGRFTEAF
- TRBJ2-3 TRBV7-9 ASSLRATTSTDTQY
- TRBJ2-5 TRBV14 ASSQELAGIRTQY